This T cell receptor beta chain stems from a study of metastatic and nonmetastatic thyroid tumors. Points from the study as a whole: For both blood and tumor, malignant thyroid tumors reportedly showed significantly higher TCR beta diversity than benign nodules did.

All patients were untreated before thyroid surgery. This clone was observed many times. Antigen specificity is unknown. The CDR3 extends over 16 amino acids. The junction had 13 bases not matched to a gene; V was cut back by 5 bases and J by 5 bases. Germline loops: CDR1 SGHAT, CDR2 FQDESV (reference sequence). Through MiXCR, TCRdb re-clonotyped the PCR reads. The sample shows tens of thousands of clones, around 12% of them seen only once. This sequence joins TRBV11-1 and TRBJ1-1; 8 bases are shared with TRBD1. Sequencing used tumor tissue. The source of this sequence is a female donor with papillary thyroid cancer or a benign thyroid nodule (not recorded which). Some clones in this sample may be carry-over from other donors' samples. The CDR3 region has the DNA TGTGCCAGCAGCACACCTAGCCGCACAGGGGGGACTGAAGCTTTCTTT. Protein sequence: CASSTPSRTGGTEAFF.